Listed below are T cell receptor beta chains from one sample, sequenced in a study of blood T cell repertoires in COVID-19. Method: immunoSEQ multiplex PCR; TCRdb's copy keeps in-frame clones and lacks some. The sample has a few hundred thousand clones, around nine tenths seen once. Sequencing was carried out using PBMCs or T cells enriched from blood (not recorded which). The source of these receptors is a woman aged 30 to 39 who had been exposed to COVID-19. CDR3s include the opening cysteine and the closing phenylalanine or tryptophan. D genes are given only for firm matches. The listing skips clone size in some rows; elsewhere it reads once, few, many or a size class.

clone_size	d_call	v_call	j_call	cdr3_aa	cdr3_nt
-	TRBD1	TRBV19	TRBJ2-3	CASSIVGAGTGVIGTDTQYF	TGTGCCAGTAGTATAGTTGGAGCCGGGACAGGGGTGATAGGCACAGATACGCAGTATTTT
few	TRBD1	TRBV5-1	TRBJ1-1	CASSASGGDLNTEAFF	TGCGCCAGCAGCGCTTCAGGGGGCGACCTTAACACTGAAGCTTTCTTT
-	-	TRBV19	TRBJ1-6	CASAGDSPLHF	TGTGCCAGCGCAGGGGATTCACCCCTCCACTTT
-	TRBD2	TRBV7-8	TRBJ2-3	CASSFGAGGRTDTQYF	TGTGCCAGCAGCTTTGGAGCGGGGGGGAGAACAGATACGCAGTATTTT
few	TRBD1	TRBV29-1	TRBJ1-2	CSGGTGSHRGYTF	TGCAGCGGTGGGACAGGTTCCCACCGGGGCTACACCTTC
-	TRBD1	TRBV2	TRBJ1-2	CASSGQGPYGYTF	TGTGCCAGCAGCGGACAGGGACCTTATGGCTACACCTTC
-	TRBD1	TRBV24-1	TRBJ2-3	CATSDVTGYLDTQYF	TGTGCCACCAGTGATGTGACAGGGTATCTGGATACGCAGTATTTT
-	-	TRBV5-1	TRBJ1-6	CASKFGQADSPLHF	TGCGCCAGCAAGTTTGGGCAGGCTGATTCACCCCTCCACTTT
once	-	TRBV18	TRBJ1-1	CASSPLRGGRANTEAFF	TGTGCCAGCTCACCACTTAGGGGGGGGAGAGCGAACACTGAAGCTTTCTTT
-	-	TRBV19	TRBJ1-1	CASSPGHIGRNTEAFF	TGTGCCAGTAGTCCTGGACACATTGGTCGGAACACTGAAGCTTTCTTT
-	TRBD1	TRBV25-1	TRBJ1-1	CASSARQGNAEAFF	TGTGCCAGCAGTGCGCGACAGGGGAACGCTGAAGCTTTCTTT
-	-	TRBV5-6	TRBJ2-1	CASSLAAGGRDEQFF	TGTGCCAGCAGCTTGGCCGCAGGGGGGCGGGATGAGCAGTTCTTC
-	-	TRBV29-1	TRBJ2-1	CSVEDLGGGSPEQFF	TGCAGCGTTGAAGATCTGGGTGGGGGGTCCCCTGAGCAGTTCTTC
few	-	TRBV2	TRBJ1-6	CASRGTGSYNSPLHF	TGTGCCAGCAGGGGGACTGGCTCCTATAATTCACCCCTCCACTTT
once	TRBD1	TRBV6-5	TRBJ2-1	CASSYGTGTEQFF	TGTGCCAGCAGTTACGGGACAGGGACTGAGCAGTTCTTC
-	TRBD2	TRBV7-3	TRBJ2-3	CASSPSGGAGDTQYF	TGTGCCAGCAGCCCAAGCGGGGGGGCCGGAGATACGCAGTATTTT
-	TRBD1	TRBV11-2	TRBJ2-3	CASSLEFGRGRKDTQYF	TGTGCCAGCAGCTTAGAGTTCGGCAGGGGGCGCAAGGATACGCAGTATTTT
-	TRBD1	TRBV6-5	TRBJ2-7	CASSYSTGSMSYEQYF	TGTGCCAGCAGTTACTCGACAGGGTCGATGAGCTACGAGCAGTACTTC
-	-	TRBV12-1	TRBJ2-1	CASSFGAQDNEQFF	TGTGCCAGCAGCTTTGGAGCCCAGGACAATGAGCAGTTCTTC
-	-	TRBV11-3	TRBJ2-3	CASSLLSGQSTDTQYF	TGTGCCAGCAGCTTACTGAGCGGACAGAGCACAGATACGCAGTATTTT
few	-	TRBV4-2	TRBJ1-6	CASSSPARAASNSPLHF	TGTGCCAGCAGCTCCCCAGCGCGAGCCGCCTCTAATTCACCCCTCCACTTT